This TCR beta chain was retrieved from a study of blood T cell repertoires in COVID-19. On the study more broadly: The samples span acute and convalescent COVID-19 from the United States, Italy and Spain. PBMCs, B-cell-depleted T cells, or T cells provided the cDNA or gDNA that made up the material.

The CDR3 spans 15 residues. V shed 2 bases, J shed 4 bases, and the junction held 5 bases outside the gene matches. CDR1 is LNHDA and CDR2 is SQIVND in the germline V gene (reference sequence). In the study's own analysis: Estimation of nucleated cell counts was performed using reference gene primer amplification. TCRdb's table, derived via immunoSEQ multiplex PCR, lists solely in-frame clones and lacks some. V, J and clone size derive from that table, while D and trimming were established from the DNA sequence. The sample includes roughly 39,000 clones, over 90% seen only once; the top ten take about 6%.

The J gene is TRBJ2-1, the V gene TRBV19, with TRBD2 matching 7 bases. The sample comprised peripheral blood. The clonotype originates from a human donor in a cohort sampled during active COVID-19. DNA for the CDR3: TGTGCCAGTAGTATAAATAGCGGGTTTTACAATGAGCAGTTCTTC. It is translated as CASSINSGFYNEQFF.